This entry features one TCR beta chain sequence. This receptor's antigen is unknown. Base qualities are not recorded, but no much larger clone differs from it by a single base. Sample time point, as interpreted from the label and publication: newly diagnosed GD, antithyroid drugs for less than 3 months. For both TCR sequencing and RNA sequencing, RNA was extracted from PBMCs using TRIzol. The diagnosis of Graves' disease was made according to American Thyroid Association guidelines. The patients came from an endocrinology department in Xi'an, China. Each patient gave 7 to 9.5 milliliters of peripheral blood, collected in an EDTA anticoagulant tube. Ficoll Paque Plus density gradient separation was used to isolate PBMCs, and no additional T cell sorting was done. An Agilent 2100 Bioanalyzer and agarose gel were used to check RNA quality, while a NanoDrop 2000 measured RNA concentration. The source of the sample is a study of regulatory T cells in long-lasting Graves disease listed by TCRdb under 2021. At the level of the whole study: Newly diagnosed Graves' disease patients had taken antithyroid drugs for less than 3 months. A total of roughly 35 samples underwent TCR sequencing: about 13 from persistent and roughly 20 from newly diagnosed Graves' disease patients. Persistent Graves' disease patients were compared with newly diagnosed Graves' disease patients by peripheral blood TCR sequencing and RNA sequencing. The study was registered as a clinical trial and conducted in China. Beyond this particular receptor, the publication reports: Only the TCR beta chain was sequenced and analyzed. Persistent patients shared more public clonotypes among themselves (under 3,000) than newly diagnosed patients did (approximately 970). Preferential use of TRBV28, TRBJ1-2 and TRBJ2-5 was observed in persistent disease, whereas TRBV20-1 and TRBJ2-1 were favored in newly diagnosed disease. The study examined only peripheral blood because the primary lesion, thyroid tissue, could not be accessed. Persistent Graves' disease patients showed lower TCR Shannon entropy and fewer highly expanded clones than newly diagnosed patients, suggesting clonal expansion. As a limitation, the authors acknowledged that the small sample size may reduce accuracy.

From a lookup of the germline V gene (reference sequence), CDR1 and CDR2 are DFQATT and SNEGSKA. V ends up 3 bases short and J 5 bases short, with an unmatched junction base count of 7. Taken from cysteine to phenylalanine, the CDR3 has 14 residues. Kept here is only the CDR3 DNA, which spans 42 bases and is read in frame from base 1. The receptor library was made with multiplex PCR. This sample was sequenced with an Illumina HiSeq 4000. TCR beta libraries were built with iRepertoire HTBI primers and Arm-PCR amplification of CDR3 regions. Before sequencing, the PCR products went through gel purification. The authors' pipeline ran thus. Gene usage analysis of CDR3 amino acid clonotypes used the 60 to 75 TRBV and fewer than 15 TRBJ segments found across samples. COPE and FqMerger were used to merge filtered high-quality paired reads into contigs. Contigs were aligned with BLAST to IMGT TRBV, TRBD and TRBJ reference genes, and CDR3 was defined per IMGT. Any clonotype with a frequency above 0.1% was classified as a highly expanded clone. Shannon entropy was used to measure repertoire diversity, and the Gini coefficient was used to measure V-J evenness. Clonotypes shared by more than one individual were considered public. TCRdb reprocessing: public reads trimmed at Q25 with fastp, clones called with MiXCR, in-frame beta chains kept. All rows with the same CDR3 protein become a single entry with the most common DNA and genes. What appears here as the V and J calls and clone size reflects TCRdb's work, not the paper's. The sample table holds around 250,000 distinct CDR3 sequences, of which roughly 18% were seen once. The ten largest clonotypes hold 11% to 15% of the sample.

The same data also contributed to another study, on T cells in Graves' hyperthyroidism and ophthalmopathy. As described in the second report: Stable Graves' hyperthyroidism was defined as the absence of progression to ophthalmopathy over 18 months of follow-up. Hyperthyroidism patients were aged 18 to 65 years and newly diagnosed, with disease duration of less than 2 months. Any patient with an uncontrolled infection, another autoimmune disease, pregnancy or lactation was excluded. Diagnoses relied on clinical symptoms, serum thyroxine and TRAb, thyroid ultrasound and orbital computed tomography. The TCR CDR3 was subjected to a first round of RT-PCR using the HTBI primer set and the Qiagen OneStep RT-PCR kit. Most expanded thyroid clonotypes (frequency above 0.001) were also detected in blood, a finding suggesting that blood repertoires may reflect thyroid immune responses. In cross-validation, a model built on a 13 V-J signature told ophthalmopathy apart from stable hyperthyroidism with less than 90% sensitivity and roughly 81% specificity, and in testing the same model reached 80%/75%. In validation, the model predicted progression to ophthalmopathy a median of roughly 6.2 months before onset, with roughly 68% sensitivity and roughly 72% specificity. A discovery cohort of about a hundred patients, roughly 45 with Graves' ophthalmopathy and roughly 59 with stable Graves' hyperthyroidism, was used to find distinguishing TCR V-J signatures. Prospective prediction of ophthalmopathy was tested in an independent validation cohort of under 20 hyperthyroidism patients and 15 to 17 patients who later progressed to ophthalmopathy. The roughly 99 discovery patients were divided at random into training and test sets in a 7:3 ratio. Thyroid tissue and blood T-cell repertoires from roughly 6 Graves' hyperthyroidism patients were also compared in the study. After sampling, hyperthyroidism patients received methimazole starting at 30 mg daily, and ophthalmopathy patients received high-dose intravenous methylprednisolone. A second multiplex PCR round built the libraries, followed by size selection and purification. Libraries were sequenced paired-end with 100 bp reads on an Illumina HiSeq2000. Raw data were processed with SOAPnuke, discarding reads with adapters, uncalled bases, mean Phred below 15, or no exact constant-primer or identifier match. High-quality paired reads were merged using COPE v1.2.5, and each unique nucleotide sequence was defined as a clonotype. Clonotypes were aligned to IMGT TRBV, TRBD and TRBJ reference segments using MiTCR v1.1. The analysis was restricted to V-J combinations with a frequency above 0.0001, which together covered 99.2% of the repertoires. A TCS score was defined as the ratio of F50 (clonal expansion) to E x V (chaos), with BLOSUM62-based TCRdist applied between CDR3 peptides within each V-J. Welch's t-statistics and random forest reduced 500 to 650 V-J features to about 13, which were used in a naive Bayes classifier (R e1071). No statistical method was used to fix the sample size in advance, and group allocation was not hidden from the investigators. The paper reports TCR Vbeta CDR3 sequencing of over 130 peripheral blood samples: approximately 41 ophthalmopathy, under 85 hyperthyroidism and approximately 17 progressor patients.

Specimen: peripheral blood mononuclear cells (PBMCs), collected at new diagnosis, from a patient treated with antithyroid drugs. The TCR was taken from a woman in her twenties or thirties with Graves disease. Donor details come from another sample of the same person, matched by shared clones. Recombination connected TRBV20-1 to TRBJ2-5; TRBD2 lines up with 9 middle nucleotides. The nucleotide sequence reads as follows: TGCAGTGCTAGTTCGCGGGGGGGCACCGAGACCCAGTACTTC. The translation is CSASSRGGTETQYF.